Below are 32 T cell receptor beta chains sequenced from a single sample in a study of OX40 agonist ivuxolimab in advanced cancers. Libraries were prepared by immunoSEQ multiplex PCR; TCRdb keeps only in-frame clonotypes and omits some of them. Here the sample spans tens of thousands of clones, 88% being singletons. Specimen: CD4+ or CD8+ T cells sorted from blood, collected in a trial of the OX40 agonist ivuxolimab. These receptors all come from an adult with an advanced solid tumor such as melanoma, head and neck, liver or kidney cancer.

The CDR3 reads CSVQGMNTEAFF. CDR3 DNA: TGCAGCGTGCAGGGAATGAACACTGAAGCTTTCTTT. V usage is TRBV29-1 and J usage is TRBJ1-1, with D possibly being TRBD1 (5 bases). CDR1 is SQVTM and CDR2 is ANQGSEA in the germline V gene. Trimming removed 6 bases from V and 0 bases from J, with 8 bases in between. The CDR3 extends over 12 amino acids.

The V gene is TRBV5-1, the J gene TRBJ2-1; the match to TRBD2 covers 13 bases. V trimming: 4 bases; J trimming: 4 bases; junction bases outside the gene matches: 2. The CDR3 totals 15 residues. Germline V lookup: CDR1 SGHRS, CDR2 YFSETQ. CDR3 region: CASSPLAGGYNEQFF. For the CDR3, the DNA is TGCGCCAGCAGCCCACTAGCGGGAGGGTACAATGAGCAGTTCTTC.

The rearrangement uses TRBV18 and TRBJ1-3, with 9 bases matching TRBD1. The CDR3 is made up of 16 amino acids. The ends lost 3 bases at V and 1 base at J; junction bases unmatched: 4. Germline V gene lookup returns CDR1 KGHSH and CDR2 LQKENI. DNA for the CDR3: TGTGCCAGCTCACCGGTCGGGACAGGGTCTGGAAACACCATATATTTT. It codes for CASSPVGTGSGNTIYF.

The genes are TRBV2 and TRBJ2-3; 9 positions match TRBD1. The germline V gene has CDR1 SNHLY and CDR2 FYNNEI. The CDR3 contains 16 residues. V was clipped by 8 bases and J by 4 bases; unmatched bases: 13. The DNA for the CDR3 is TGTGCCAGCGATGCACAGGGGGCAGCGAGGGCAGATACGCAGTATTTT. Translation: CASDAQGAARADTQYF.

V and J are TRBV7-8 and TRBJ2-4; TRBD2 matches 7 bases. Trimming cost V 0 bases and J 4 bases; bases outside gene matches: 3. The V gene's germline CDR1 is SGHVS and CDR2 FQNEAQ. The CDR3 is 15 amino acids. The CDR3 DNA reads TGTGCCAGCAGCTTAGCGGGAGGGCTAAAAAACATTCAGTACTTC. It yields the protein CASSLAGGLKNIQYF. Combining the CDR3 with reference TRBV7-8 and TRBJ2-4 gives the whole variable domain GAGVSQSPRYKVAKRGQDVALRCDPISGHVSLFWYQQALGQGPEFLTYFQNEAQLDKSGLPSDRFFAERPEGSVSTLKIQRTQQEDSAVYLCASSLAGGLKNIQYFGAGTRLSVL.

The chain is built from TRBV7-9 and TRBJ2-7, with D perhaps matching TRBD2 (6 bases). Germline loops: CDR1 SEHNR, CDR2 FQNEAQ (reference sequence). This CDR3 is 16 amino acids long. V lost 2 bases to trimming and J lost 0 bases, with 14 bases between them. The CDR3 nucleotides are TGTGCCAGCAGCTTAAGGTCTAGCGCCTACTCCTACGAGCAGTACTTC. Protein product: CASSLRSSAYSYEQYF.

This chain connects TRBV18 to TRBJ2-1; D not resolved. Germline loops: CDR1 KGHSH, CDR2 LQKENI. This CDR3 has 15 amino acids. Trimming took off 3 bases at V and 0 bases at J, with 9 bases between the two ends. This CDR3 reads CASSPRPSSYNEQFF. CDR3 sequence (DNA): TGTGCCAGCTCACCGCGGCCGAGCTCCTACAATGAGCAGTTCTTC.

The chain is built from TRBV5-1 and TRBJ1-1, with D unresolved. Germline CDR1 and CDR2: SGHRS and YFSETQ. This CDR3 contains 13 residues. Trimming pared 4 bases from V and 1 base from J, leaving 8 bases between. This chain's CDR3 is CASSRQRNTEAFF. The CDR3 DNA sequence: TGCGCCAGCAGCCGTCAGAGGAACACTGAAGCTTTCTTT. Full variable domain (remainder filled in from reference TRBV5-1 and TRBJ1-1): KAGVTQTPRYLIKTRGQQVTLSCSPISGHRSVSWYQQTPGQGLQFLFEYFSETQRNKGNFPGRFSGRQFSNSRSEMNVSTLELGDSALYLCASSRQRNTEAFFGQGTRLTVV.

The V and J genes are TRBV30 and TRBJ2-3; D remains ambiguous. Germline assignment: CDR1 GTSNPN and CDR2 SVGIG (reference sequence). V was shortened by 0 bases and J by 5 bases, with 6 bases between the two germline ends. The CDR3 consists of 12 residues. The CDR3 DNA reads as TGTGCCTGGAGTGTGGACGGAGATACGCAGTATTTT. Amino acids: CAWSVDGDTQYF. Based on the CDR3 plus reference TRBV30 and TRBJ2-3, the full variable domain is SQTIHQWPATLVQPVGSPLSLECTVEGTSNPNLYWYRQAAGRGLQLLFYSVGIGQISSEVPQNLSASRPQDRQFILSSKKLLLSDSGFYLCAWSVDGDTQYFGPGTRLTVL.

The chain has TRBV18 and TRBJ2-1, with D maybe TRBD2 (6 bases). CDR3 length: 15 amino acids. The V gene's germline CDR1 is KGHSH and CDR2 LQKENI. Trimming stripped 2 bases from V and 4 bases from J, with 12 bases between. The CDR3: CASSPDGGTYNEQFF. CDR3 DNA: TGTGCCAGCTCACCAGACGGGGGTACTTACAATGAGCAGTTCTTC.

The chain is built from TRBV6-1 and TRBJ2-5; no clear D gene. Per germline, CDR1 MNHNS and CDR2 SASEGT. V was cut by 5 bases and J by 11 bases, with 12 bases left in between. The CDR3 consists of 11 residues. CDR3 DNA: TGTGCCAGCAGTACCGCCTGGGCTCAGTACTTC. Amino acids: CASSTAWAQYF.

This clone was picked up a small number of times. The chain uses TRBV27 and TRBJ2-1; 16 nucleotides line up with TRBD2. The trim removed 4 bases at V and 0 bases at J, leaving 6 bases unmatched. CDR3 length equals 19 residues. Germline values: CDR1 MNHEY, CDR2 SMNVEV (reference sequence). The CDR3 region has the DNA TGTGCCAGCAGTTCGGGACTAGCGGGAGGGCTTCTCTCCTACAATGAGCAGTTCTTC. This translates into CASSSGLAGGLLSYNEQFF.

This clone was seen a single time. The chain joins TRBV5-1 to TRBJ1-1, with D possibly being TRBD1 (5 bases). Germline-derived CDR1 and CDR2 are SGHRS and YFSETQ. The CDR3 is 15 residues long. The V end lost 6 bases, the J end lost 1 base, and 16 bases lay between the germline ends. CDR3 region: CASILSPTENTEAFF. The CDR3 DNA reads TGCGCCAGCATACTCTCCCCGACAGAGAACACTGAAGCTTTCTTT.

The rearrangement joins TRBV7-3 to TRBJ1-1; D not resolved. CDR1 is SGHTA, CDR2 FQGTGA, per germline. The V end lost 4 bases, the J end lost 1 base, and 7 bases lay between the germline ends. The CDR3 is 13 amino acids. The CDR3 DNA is TGTGCCAGCAGCTCTGGCGCGAACACTGAAGCTTTCTTT. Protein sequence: CASSSGANTEAFF.

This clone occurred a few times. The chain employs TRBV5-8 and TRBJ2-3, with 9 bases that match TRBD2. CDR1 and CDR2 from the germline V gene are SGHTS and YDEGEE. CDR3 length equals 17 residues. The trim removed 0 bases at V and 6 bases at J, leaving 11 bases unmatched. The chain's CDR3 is CASSLGLAGRAGDTQYF. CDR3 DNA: TGTGCCAGCAGCTTGGGTCTAGCGGGAAGGGCTGGGGATACGCAGTATTTT.

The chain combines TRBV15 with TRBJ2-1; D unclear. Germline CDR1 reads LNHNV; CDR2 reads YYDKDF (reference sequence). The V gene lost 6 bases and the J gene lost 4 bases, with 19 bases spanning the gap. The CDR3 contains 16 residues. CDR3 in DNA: TGTGCCACCAGTAAGGGTGCCCTAACTACATACAATGAGCAGTTCTTC. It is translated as CATSKGALTTYNEQFF.

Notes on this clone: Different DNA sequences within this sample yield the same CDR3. In DNA, the CDR3 is TGCGCCAGCAGCGAGGGGCTAGCGGGAGGATTAGATACGCAGTATTTT. It is translated as CASSEGLAGGLDTQYF. J is TRBJ2-3 and V is TRBV5-1, with TRBD2 matching over 11 bases. This CDR3 has 16 amino acids. CDR1 and CDR2 from the germline V gene are SGHRS and YFSETQ. V trimming: 4 bases; J trimming: 5 bases; junction bases outside the gene matches: 9.

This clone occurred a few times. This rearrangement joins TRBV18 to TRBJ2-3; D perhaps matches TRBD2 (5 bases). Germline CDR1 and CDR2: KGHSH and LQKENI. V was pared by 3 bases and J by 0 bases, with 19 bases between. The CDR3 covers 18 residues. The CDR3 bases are TGTGCCAGCTCACCCAGGCTCCAGCGGCCAACTAGCACAGATACGCAGTATTTT. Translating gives CASSPRLQRPTSTDTQYF.

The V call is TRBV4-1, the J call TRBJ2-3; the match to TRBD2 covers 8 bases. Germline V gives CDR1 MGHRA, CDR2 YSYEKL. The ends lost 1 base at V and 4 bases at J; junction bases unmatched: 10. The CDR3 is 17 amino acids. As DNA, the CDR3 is TGCGCCAGCAGCCAAGGGCGGACTAGCCTTGGGGCAGATACGCAGTATTTT. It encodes CASSQGRTSLGADTQYF.

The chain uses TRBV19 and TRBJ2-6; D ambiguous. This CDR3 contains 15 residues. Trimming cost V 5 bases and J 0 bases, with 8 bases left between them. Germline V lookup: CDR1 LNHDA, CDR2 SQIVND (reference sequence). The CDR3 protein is CASSAPGSGANVLTF. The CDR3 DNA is TGTGCCAGTAGTGCCCCAGGCTCTGGGGCCAACGTCCTGACTTTC.

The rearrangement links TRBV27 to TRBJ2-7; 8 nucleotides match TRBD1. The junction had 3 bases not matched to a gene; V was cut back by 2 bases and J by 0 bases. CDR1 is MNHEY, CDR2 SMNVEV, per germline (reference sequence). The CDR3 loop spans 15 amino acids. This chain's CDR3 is CASSLQGAYSYEQYF. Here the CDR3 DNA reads TGTGCCAGCAGTTTACAGGGGGCGTACTCCTACGAGCAGTACTTC.

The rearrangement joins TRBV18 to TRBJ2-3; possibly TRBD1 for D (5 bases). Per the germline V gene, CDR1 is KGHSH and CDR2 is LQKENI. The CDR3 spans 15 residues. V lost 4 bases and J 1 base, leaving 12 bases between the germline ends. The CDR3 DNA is TGTGCCAGCTCACTTTATAGCAGGGGCACAGATACGCAGTATTTT. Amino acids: CASSLYSRGTDTQYF.

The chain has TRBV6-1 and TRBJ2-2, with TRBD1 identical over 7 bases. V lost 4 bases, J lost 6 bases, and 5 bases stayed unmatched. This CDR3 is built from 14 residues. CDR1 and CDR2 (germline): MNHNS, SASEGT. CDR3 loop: CASSGRQGSGELFF. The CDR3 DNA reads TGTGCCAGCAGTGGAAGACAGGGCTCCGGGGAGCTGTTTTTT.

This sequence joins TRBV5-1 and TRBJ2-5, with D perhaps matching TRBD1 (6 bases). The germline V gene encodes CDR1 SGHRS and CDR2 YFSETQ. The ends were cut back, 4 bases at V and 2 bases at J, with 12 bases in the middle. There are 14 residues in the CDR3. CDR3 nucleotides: TGCGCCAGCAGCACGGGAAGGGGGCAAGAGACCCAGTACTTC. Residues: CASSTGRGQETQYF.

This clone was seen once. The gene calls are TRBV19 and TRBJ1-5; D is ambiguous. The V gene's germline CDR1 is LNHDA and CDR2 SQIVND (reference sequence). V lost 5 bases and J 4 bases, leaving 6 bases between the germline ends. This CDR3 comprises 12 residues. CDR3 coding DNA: TGTGCCAGTAGTTACGGGAATCAGCCCCAGCATTTT. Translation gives CASSYGNQPQHF. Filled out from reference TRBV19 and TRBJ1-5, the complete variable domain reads DGGITQSPKYLFRKEGQNVTLSCEQNLNHDAMYWYRQDPGQGLRLIYYSQIVNDFQKGDIAEGYSVSREKKESFPLTVTSAQKNPTAFYLCASSYGNQPQHFGDGTRLSIL.

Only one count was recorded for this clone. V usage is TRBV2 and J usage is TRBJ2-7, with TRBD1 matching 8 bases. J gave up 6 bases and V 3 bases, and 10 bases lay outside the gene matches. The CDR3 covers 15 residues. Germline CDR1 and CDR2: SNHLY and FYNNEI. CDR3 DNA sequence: TGTGCCAGCAGTGATAAAGGACAGGGAAAAAGCGAGCAGTACTTC. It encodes CASSDKGQGKSEQYF.

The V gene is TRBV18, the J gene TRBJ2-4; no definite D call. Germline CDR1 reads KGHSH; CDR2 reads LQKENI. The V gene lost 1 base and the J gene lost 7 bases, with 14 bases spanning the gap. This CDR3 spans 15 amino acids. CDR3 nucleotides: TGTGCCAGCTCACCACGGATTTCAGAGTTGAACATTCAGTACTTC. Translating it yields CASSPRISELNIQYF.

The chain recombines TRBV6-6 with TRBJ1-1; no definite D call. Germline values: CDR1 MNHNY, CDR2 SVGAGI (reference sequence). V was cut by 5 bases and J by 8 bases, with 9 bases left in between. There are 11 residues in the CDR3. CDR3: CASSRREEAFF. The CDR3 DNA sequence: TGTGCCAGCAGTCGCCGGGAGGAAGCTTTCTTT.

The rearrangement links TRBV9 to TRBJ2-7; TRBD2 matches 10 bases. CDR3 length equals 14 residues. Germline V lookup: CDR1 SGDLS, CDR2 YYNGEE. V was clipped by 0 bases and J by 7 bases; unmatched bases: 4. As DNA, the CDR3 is TGTGCCAGCAGCGTAGGGCTAGCGGGAGTTGAGCAGTACTTC. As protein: CASSVGLAGVEQYF. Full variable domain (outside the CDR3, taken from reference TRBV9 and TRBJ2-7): DSGVTQTPKHLITATGQRVTLRCSPRSGDLSVYWYQQSLDQGLQFLIQYYNGEERAKGNILERFSAQQFPDLHSELNLSSLELGDSALYFCASSVGLAGVEQYFGPGTRLTVT.

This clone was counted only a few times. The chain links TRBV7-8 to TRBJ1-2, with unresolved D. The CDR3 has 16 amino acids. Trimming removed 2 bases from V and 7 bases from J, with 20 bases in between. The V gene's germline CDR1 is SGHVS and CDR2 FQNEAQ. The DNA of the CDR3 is TGTGCCAGCAGCTTATTCACCGGAGGTGCCCGGGGTGGCTACACCTTC. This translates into CASSLFTGGARGGYTF.

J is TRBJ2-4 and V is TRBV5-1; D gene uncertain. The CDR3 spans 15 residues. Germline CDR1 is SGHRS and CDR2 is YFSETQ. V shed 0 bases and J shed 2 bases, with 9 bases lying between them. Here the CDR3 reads CASSLGQSTKNIQYF. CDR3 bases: TGCGCCAGCAGCTTGGGGCAGTCTACCAAAAACATTCAGTACTTC.

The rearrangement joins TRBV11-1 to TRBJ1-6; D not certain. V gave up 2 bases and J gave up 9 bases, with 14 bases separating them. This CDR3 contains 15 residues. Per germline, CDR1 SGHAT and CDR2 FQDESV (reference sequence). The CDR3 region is CASSLSQAGISPLHF. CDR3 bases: TGTGCCAGCAGCTTAAGTCAAGCGGGGATTTCACCCCTCCACTTT.